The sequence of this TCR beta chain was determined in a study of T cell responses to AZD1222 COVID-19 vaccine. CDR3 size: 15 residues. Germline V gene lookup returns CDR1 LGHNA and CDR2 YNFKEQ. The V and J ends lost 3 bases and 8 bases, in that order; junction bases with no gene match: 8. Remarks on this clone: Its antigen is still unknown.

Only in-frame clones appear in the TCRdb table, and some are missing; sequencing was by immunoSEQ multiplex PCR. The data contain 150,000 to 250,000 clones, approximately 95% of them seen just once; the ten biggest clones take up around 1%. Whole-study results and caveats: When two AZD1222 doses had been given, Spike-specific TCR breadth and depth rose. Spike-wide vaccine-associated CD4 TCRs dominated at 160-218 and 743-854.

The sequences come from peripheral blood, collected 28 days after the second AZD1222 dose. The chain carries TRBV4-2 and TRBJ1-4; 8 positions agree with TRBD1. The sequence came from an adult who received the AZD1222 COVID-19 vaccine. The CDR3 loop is CASSQAQGAGEKLFF. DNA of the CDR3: TGTGCCAGCAGCCAGGCCCAGGGGGCGGGAGAAAAACTGTTTTTT.